This T cell receptor beta chain was observed in a study of Ad26.COV2.S vaccination and SARS-CoV-2 variants. About the study: Ad26.COV2.S arm of COV1001 included the donor. Study-wide results and caveats: Measurement of non-spike TCR breadth gave similar results in vaccine and placebo recipients.

Treatment noted: approximately 18 received Ad26.COV2.S at low or high dose, single or two shots; 5 received placebo; per-sample allocation not given. Following the first vaccine or placebo injection, samples were taken on day 63. The assay was immunoSEQ multiplex PCR, and TCRdb's table has in-frame clones only and misses some. The sample has some 400,000 clones; around nine tenths are singletons. To note about this clone: Its target is unknown.

The CDR3 loop spans 15 amino acids. The junction had 4 bases not matched to a gene; V was cut back by 5 bases and J by 0 bases. Germline CDR1 reads MDHEN; CDR2 reads SYDVKM. The source was peripheral blood, collected in a trial of Ad26.COV2.S vaccine versus placebo. The chain uses TRBV28 and TRBJ1-5, with TRBD1 matching over 7 bases. The clonotype originates from a person aged 18 to 65 who received the Ad26.COV2.S COVID-19 vaccine or a placebo. CDR3 amino acids: CASSPGQNSNQPQHF. As DNA, the CDR3 is TGTGCCAGCAGTCCGGGACAGAATAGCAATCAGCCCCAGCATTTT.